This section outlines one T cell receptor beta chain sequence together with its context. There is no known antigen for this receptor. No much larger clone is present one base from it, and per-base qualities are unavailable. The data were taken from a study of blood T cells in healthy people across ages (dated by TCRdb to the mid-2010s). For the wider study: Template switching captured roughly one uniquely barcoded TCR beta cDNA molecule per two T cells in model experiments. To track age-related changes in TCR beta repertoire diversity, the study relied on deep sequencing normalized with unique cDNA molecular identifiers. The donors were split into four age groups: young (average 16 years), middle-aged (about 40), aged (more than 55) and long-lived (82). To avoid experimental bias, donors of different ages were distributed randomly across sequencing lanes. The study analyzed two additional independent replicas of 1 million unique cDNA reads from the same blood draw for two donors, one aged 18 to 30 and one aged 80 or older.

Library prep was done by 5' RACE. Sequencing was performed on an Illumina HiSeq 2500. A second PCR of about 6 to 12 cycles was run with a J-beta primer mix and a sample-barcoded 5' primer. Each TCR beta cDNA molecule received a unique molecular identifier from a template-switch 5' adaptor carrying 12 random nucleotides. Each sample yielded at least 3 million CDR3-containing paired-end reads. First-strand cDNA was synthesized from all RNA with the Mint cDNA synthesis kit, primed by a TRBC-specific oligonucleotide. Following uracil-DNA glycosylase treatment, a first 18-cycle PCR with universal primers M1SS and BC2_uni_R was performed on all cDNA. The published analysis was carried out like this. For normalization, 1 million high-quality reads, each with a distinct molecular identifier, were randomly selected from each sample. Reads with shared molecular identifiers were discarded instead of being binned into consensus sequences. MiTCR, run with a Q25 quality threshold and the strictest error-elimination algorithm, handled CDR3 identification, clonotype clustering and error correction. A nonparametric unseen species model with Euler transformation was used to estimate lower-bound total TCR beta diversity. The public reads were reanalyzed by TCRdb: fastp trimming at Q25, MiXCR alignment, in-frame beta chains only. For every CDR3 protein sequence, its rows merge into one entry that carries the most common genes and DNA. Here the V and J calls rest on TCRdb's processing, not on the authors' analysis. The sample table records some 1.1 million distinct CDR3 sequences; 35% to 45% of these occur just once. The top ten constitute around 12% of the sample.

General findings and caveats noted by the study authors: A strong correlation was found between observed TCR beta diversity and the percentage of naive T cells measured by flow cytometry. Estimates of total diversity based on one million sequenced T cells were regarded as lower bounds and as underestimates. The long-lived group showed more naive CD4+ T cells, fewer expanded clones and increased TCR diversity than the aged group, suggesting age selection. Observed TCR beta diversity per million T cells fell roughly linearly with age, and a significant reduction was already apparent by age roughly 40. Bulk unsorted PBMC profiling prevented conclusive comparison of naive and antigen-experienced compartments. Because donor CMV infection status was unknown, age-related changes in expanded clonotypes were potentially confounded.

Counted from cysteine to phenylalanine, this CDR3 has 16 amino acids. Only the CDR3 portion is preserved as DNA: 48 bases, with reading frame beginning at the first base. CDR1 and CDR2 are read off the germline V gene as ENHRY and SYGVKD. V drops 0 bases and J drops 6 bases, leaving 17 bases in between. Donors were a few dozen systemically healthy Caucasian individuals from Russia aged roughly 6 to 90 years. Ten milliliters of peripheral blood were drawn from each donor into EDTA-treated Vacutainer tubes. Ficoll-Paque density-gradient centrifugation was used to isolate PBMCs, with at least 6.5 million per sample. Total RNA was extracted from PBMCs with Trizol reagent, with at least 5 micrograms obtained per sample. The percentages of naive CD45RAhigh/CD27high T cells were determined by flow cytometry on a PBMC aliquot from every donor.

The TCR comes from a man aged 18 to 29 in good health. Recombination joined TRBV10-3 with TRBJ1-2; a weak D assignment points to TRBD1 (5 bases agree). The specimen sequenced was blood. The nucleotide sequence reads as follows: TGTGCCATCAGTGAGTCGACGTCGGAAAAGGGGCATGGCTACACCTTC. It codes for CAISESTSEKGHGYTF.